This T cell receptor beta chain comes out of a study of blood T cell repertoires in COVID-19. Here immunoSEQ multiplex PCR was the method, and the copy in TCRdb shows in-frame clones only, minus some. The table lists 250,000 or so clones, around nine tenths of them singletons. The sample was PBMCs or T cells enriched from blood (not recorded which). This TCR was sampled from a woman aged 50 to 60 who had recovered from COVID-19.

CDR3 nucleotides: TGCGCCAGCACCTTAGCGGGGATGAACACCGGGGAGCTGTTTTTT. Amino acids: CASTLAGMNTGELFF. V usage is TRBV5-1 and J usage is TRBJ2-2, with 8 bases fitting TRBD2. The V segment lost 6 bases and the J segment 1 base; nucleotides outside the gene matches: 5. The germline CDR1 and CDR2 sequences are SGHRS and YFSETQ. This CDR3 has 15 amino acids.